A selection of T cell receptor beta chains follows, all from one sample in a study of PD-1 blockade in classical Hodgkin lymphoma. Clones were sequenced by immunoSEQ multiplex PCR, and TCRdb holds only the in-frame ones, with some missing. The sample has 23,000 or so clones; 72% are singletons. Specimen: peripheral blood mononuclear cells (PBMCs), collected before the fourth cycle of nivolumab. Receptors originate from a human donor with classical Hodgkin lymphoma. Each CDR3 is given with its conserved first and last residue. D genes are given only for firm matches. Where a row states a size, it is once, few, many or the class of an expanded clone; other rows omit it.

d_gene: .
j_gene: TRBJ1-6
abundance: .
v_gene: TRBV6-1
CDR3aa: CASTGLNNSPLHF
CDR3nt: TGTGCCAGCACGGGATTAAATAATTCACCCCTCCACTTT

d_gene: TRBD1
j_gene: TRBJ2-5
abundance: once
v_gene: TRBV15
CDR3aa: CATSRDRSTGVGETQYF
CDR3nt: TGTGCCACCAGCAGGGACCGATCTACAGGGGTGGGAGAGACCCAGTACTTC

d_gene: TRBD2
j_gene: TRBJ2-5
abundance: .
v_gene: TRBV7-6
CDR3aa: CASSLLAGGPETQYF
CDR3nt: TGTGCCAGCAGCTTACTAGCGGGGGGGCCGGAGACCCAGTACTTC

d_gene: .
j_gene: TRBJ2-5
abundance: .
v_gene: TRBV29-1
CDR3aa: CSVEQETQYF
CDR3nt: TGCAGCGTCGAACAGGAGACCCAGTACTTC

d_gene: TRBD1
j_gene: TRBJ2-2
abundance: .
v_gene: TRBV6-6
CDR3aa: CASSDRAGTGELFF
CDR3nt: TGTGCCAGCAGTGACAGGGCCGGGACCGGGGAGCTGTTTTTT

d_gene: .
j_gene: TRBJ2-3
abundance: .
v_gene: TRBV7-2
CDR3aa: CASSQPWLVTDTQYF
CDR3nt: TGTGCCAGCAGCCAGCCTTGGCTAGTCACAGATACGCAGTATTTT

d_gene: .
j_gene: TRBJ2-1
abundance: .
v_gene: TRBV7-9
CDR3aa: CASTRLGAGEDNEQFF
CDR3nt: TGTGCCAGCACCCGCCTCGGGGCAGGGGAGGACAATGAGCAGTTCTTC

d_gene: TRBD1
j_gene: TRBJ1-1
abundance: .
v_gene: TRBV5-1
CDR3aa: CASSMTGRTEAFF
CDR3nt: TGCGCCAGCAGCATGACAGGGCGCACTGAAGCTTTCTTT

d_gene: TRBD1
j_gene: TRBJ2-2
abundance: .
v_gene: TRBV5-4
CDR3aa: CASSRGGTGANTGELFF
CDR3nt: TGTGCCAGCAGCCGGGGTGGGACAGGGGCTAACACCGGGGAGCTGTTTTTT

d_gene: .
j_gene: TRBJ2-3
abundance: .
v_gene: TRBV30
CDR3aa: CARGAGLSTDTQYF
CDR3nt: TGTGCTCGGGGGGCGGGGCTCAGCACAGATACGCAGTATTTT

d_gene: .
j_gene: TRBJ1-1
abundance: few
v_gene: TRBV29-1
CDR3aa: CSVEDQVGGAFF
CDR3nt: TGCAGCGTTGAAGATCAGGTCGGCGGAGCTTTCTTT

d_gene: .
j_gene: TRBJ1-4
abundance: .
v_gene: TRBV6-6
CDR3aa: CASRPTGEKLFF
CDR3nt: TGTGCCAGCAGGCCGACGGGTGAAAAACTGTTTTTT

d_gene: .
j_gene: TRBJ1-1
abundance: .
v_gene: TRBV27
CDR3aa: CASSSARNTEAFF
CDR3nt: TGTGCCAGCAGCTCGGCGAGGAACACTGAAGCTTTCTTT

d_gene: TRBD1
j_gene: TRBJ2-3
abundance: .
v_gene: TRBV4-3
CDR3aa: CASSRYRDRAGDTQYF
CDR3nt: TGCGCCAGCAGCCGATACCGGGACAGGGCGGGAGATACGCAGTATTTT

d_gene: .
j_gene: TRBJ1-5
abundance: once
v_gene: TRBV28
CDR3aa: CASSLRERNQPQHF
CDR3nt: TGTGCCAGCAGTTTGAGGGAGAGGAATCAGCCCCAGCATTTT

d_gene: TRBD1
j_gene: TRBJ2-3
abundance: .
v_gene: TRBV2
CDR3aa: CASSVGTGSTDTQYF
CDR3nt: TGTGCCAGCAGTGTGGGGACAGGAAGCACAGATACGCAGTATTTT

d_gene: .
j_gene: TRBJ2-7
abundance: .
v_gene: TRBV6-6
CDR3aa: CASSYQESSYEQYF
CDR3nt: TGTGCCAGCAGTTACCAGGAAAGCTCCTACGAGCAGTACTTC

d_gene: TRBD1
j_gene: TRBJ1-5
abundance: once
v_gene: TRBV7-9
CDR3aa: CASSKGTDNQPQHF
CDR3nt: TGTGCCAGCAGCAAAGGGACAGATAATCAGCCCCAGCATTTT

d_gene: .
j_gene: TRBJ1-4
abundance: .
v_gene: TRBV6-6
CDR3aa: CASSYSAGVGEKLFF
CDR3nt: TGTGCCAGCAGTTACTCGGCAGGGGTGGGTGAAAAACTGTTTTTT

d_gene: .
j_gene: TRBJ1-1
abundance: medium-sized
v_gene: TRBV6-5
CDR3aa: CASSYWGEKAEAFF
CDR3nt: TGTGCCAGCAGTTACTGGGGGGAAAAAGCTGAAGCTTTCTTT

d_gene: TRBD2
j_gene: TRBJ2-1
abundance: .
v_gene: TRBV27
CDR3aa: CASTPLAGGQYNEQFF
CDR3nt: TGTGCCAGCACCCCTCTAGCGGGGGGTCAGTACAATGAGCAGTTCTTC

d_gene: .
j_gene: TRBJ1-2
abundance: once
v_gene: TRBV6-6
CDR3aa: CASSYSLDSDYGYTF
CDR3nt: TGTGCCAGCAGTTACTCCCTGGACAGCGATTATGGCTACACCTTC

d_gene: .
j_gene: TRBJ1-5
abundance: .
v_gene: TRBV4-3
CDR3aa: CASSQVWGQVSNQPQHF
CDR3nt: TGCGCCAGCAGCCAAGTATGGGGGCAGGTAAGCAATCAGCCCCAGCATTTT

d_gene: .
j_gene: TRBJ2-7
abundance: .
v_gene: TRBV28
CDR3aa: CASSWGIASSYEQYF
CDR3nt: TGTGCCAGCAGTTGGGGGATAGCTAGCTCCTACGAGCAGTACTTC

d_gene: TRBD2
j_gene: TRBJ2-1
abundance: few
v_gene: TRBV5-1
CDR3aa: CASSLAGGTPETGQFF
CDR3nt: TGCGCCAGCAGCTTGGCCGGGGGGACTCCCGAAACCGGGCAGTTCTTC

d_gene: TRBD1
j_gene: TRBJ1-2
abundance: .
v_gene: TRBV5-4
CDR3aa: CASSKQGVLHGYTF
CDR3nt: TGTGCCAGCAGCAAGCAGGGGGTCCTCCATGGCTACACCTTC

d_gene: .
j_gene: TRBJ2-1
abundance: .
v_gene: TRBV28
CDR3aa: CASSGTLVAAEQFF
CDR3nt: TGTGCCAGCAGTGGAACGCTGGTGGCAGCCGAGCAGTTCTTC

d_gene: .
j_gene: TRBJ2-5
abundance: .
v_gene: TRBV4-1
CDR3aa: CASSQDQGDLYQETQYF
CDR3nt: TGCGCCAGCAGCCAAGATCAGGGGGACTTATACCAAGAGACCCAGTACTTC

d_gene: .
j_gene: TRBJ2-3
abundance: few
v_gene: TRBV10-3
CDR3aa: CAISEEPPTDTQYF
CDR3nt: TGTGCCATCAGTGAGGAGCCCCCCACAGATACGCAGTATTTT

d_gene: .
j_gene: TRBJ1-2
abundance: .
v_gene: TRBV28
CDR3aa: CASTSPRGAQLLGDGYTF
CDR3nt: TGTGCCAGCACGTCCCCCCGGGGGGCGCAGCTATTGGGGGATGGCTACACCTTC

d_gene: .
j_gene: TRBJ2-3
abundance: .
v_gene: TRBV5-5
CDR3aa: CASSGGGSTDTQYF
CDR3nt: TGTGCCAGCAGCGGAGGGGGGAGCACAGATACGCAGTATTTT

d_gene: .
j_gene: TRBJ2-2
abundance: .
v_gene: TRBV6-1
CDR3aa: CASSEDRGQNTGELFF
CDR3nt: TGTGCCAGCAGTGAAGACCGGGGACAGAACACCGGGGAGCTGTTTTTT

d_gene: TRBD2
j_gene: TRBJ2-1
abundance: .
v_gene: TRBV4-1
CDR3aa: CASSQGSGGARNEQFF
CDR3nt: TGCGCCAGCAGCCAAGGGTCCGGGGGGGCTAGGAATGAGCAGTTCTTC

d_gene: TRBD1
j_gene: TRBJ1-4
abundance: .
v_gene: TRBV19
CDR3aa: CASSLTGEHEKLFF
CDR3nt: TGTGCCAGTAGCCTGACAGGGGAACACGAAAAACTGTTTTTT